The 16 T cell receptor beta chains below were found in one sample sequenced in a study of OX40 agonist ivuxolimab in advanced cancers. Sequencing was performed with immunoSEQ multiplex PCR; in TCRdb, only in-frame clones are kept and a portion is missing. The sample consists of roughly 15,000 clones, roughly 81% of them appearing once. This specimen was CD4+ or CD8+ T cells sorted from blood, taken in a trial of the OX40 agonist ivuxolimab. The receptors were sampled from an adult with an advanced solid tumor such as melanoma, head and neck, liver or kidney cancer.

This chain joins TRBV4-3 and TRBJ1-2, with 7 bases fitting TRBD1. V lost 3 bases, J lost 2 bases, and 15 bases stayed unmatched. CDR3 length: 18 residues. The V gene's germline CDR1 is LGHNA and CDR2 YSLEER. The CDR3 coding sequence is TGCGCCAGCAGCCACCAAACACCGCGACAGGGCCAAAACTATGGCTACACCTTC. Protein: CASSHQTPRQGQNYGYTF.

V gene TRBV21-1 combines with J gene TRBJ1-1; the D call in the table, TRBD1, was not verified against the DNA. TRBV21-1 is listed as a pseudogene. This CDR3 is 14 amino acids long. The CDR3 DNA reads TGTGCCAGCAGCAAAGATAACAGGGCGAGGTTGGCTTTCTTT. Protein sequence: CASSKDNRARLAFF.

The rearrangement joins TRBV29-1 to TRBJ1-2; D not certain. The germline gives CDR1 SQVTM, CDR2 ANQGSEA. V gave up 4 bases and J gave up 5 bases, with 14 bases separating them. The CDR3 has 13 residues. The CDR3 DNA follows: TGCAGCGTTGTGGGGATCGGTCTTTATGGCTACACCTTC. This codes for CSVVGIGLYGYTF.

The chain has TRBV27 and TRBJ2-7; no firm D call. The CDR3 loop spans 10 amino acids. The V and J ends lost 9 bases and 3 bases respectively, with 6 bases between them. CDR1 and CDR2 (germline): MNHEY, SMNVEV (reference sequence). CDR3 bases: TGTGCCAGTCGCATCTACGAGCAGTACTTC. Protein: CASRIYEQYF.

The chain uses TRBV21-1 and TRBJ2-1; TRBD2, as called in the table, went unchecked against the DNA. TRBV21-1 corresponds to a pseudogene. The CDR3 consists of 17 residues. CDR3 amino acids: CASSPTLTSGRVKEQFF. The DNA of the CDR3 is TGTGCCAGCAGCCCGACCCTAACTAGCGGGAGGGTCAAGGAGCAGTTCTTC.

The rearrangement uses TRBV5-6 and TRBJ1-1, with 9 bases matching TRBD1. The CDR3 totals 17 residues. Germline V gives CDR1 SGHDT, CDR2 YYEEEE. V gave up 4 bases and J gave up 7 bases; unmatched junction bases: 17. As DNA, the CDR3 is TGTGCCAGCAGCCCGAACACCGGGACAGGGAATTCTATTGAAGCTTTCTTT. Translated, it gives CASSPNTGTGNSIEAFF.

V and J are TRBV9 and TRBJ1-3, with D unclear. Trimming removed 2 bases at V and 4 bases at J, with 13 bases between. CDR1 and CDR2 (germline): SGDLS, YYNGEE. CDR3 length equals 15 residues. Here the CDR3 reads CASSVSGLVGNTIYF. The CDR3 DNA reads as TGTGCCAGCAGCGTCTCGGGTCTTGTCGGAAACACCATATATTTT.

The chain recombines TRBV4-1 with TRBJ1-4; tentative D call: TRBD1 (5 bases). The V gene's germline CDR1 is MGHRA and CDR2 YSYEKL. With 1 base removed from V and 10 bases from J, the gap between germline ends came to 19 bases. This CDR3 comprises 16 residues. The CDR3 nucleotides read TGCGCCAGCAGCCAAGGAGCCGGGGCCGAAATCGGAAAACTGTTTTTT. Its protein is CASSQGAGAEIGKLFF.

V is TRBV11-2 and J is TRBJ2-7, with D possibly being TRBD2 (6 bases). CDR1 and CDR2 from the germline V gene are SGHAT and FQNNGV. The CDR3 totals 15 residues. Trimming removed 1 base at V and 0 bases at J, with 10 bases between. The CDR3 nucleotides read TGTGCCAGCAGCTTAGTGGGGCGGGGCTCCTACGAGCAGTACTTC. As protein: CASSLVGRGSYEQYF.

The rearrangement uses TRBV4-2 and TRBJ2-7; 8 bases match TRBD1. Germline CDR1 and CDR2: LGHNA and YNFKEQ. The V gene end was trimmed by 0 bases and the J gene end by 0 bases; junction bases not matched to a gene: 4. This CDR3 is built from 16 residues. The CDR3: CASSQDMGTGSYEQYF. The CDR3 DNA is TGTGCCAGCAGCCAAGATATGGGGACAGGCTCCTACGAGCAGTACTTC.

The rearrangement uses TRBV15 and TRBJ2-1, with TRBD2 as a possible D gene (6 bases). The CDR3 consists of 14 residues. Germline lookup yields CDR1 LNHNV and CDR2 YYDKDF (reference sequence). Trimming shortened V by 1 base and J by 5 bases, and 9 bases separated the two germline ends. The DNA for the CDR3 is TGTGCCACCAGCAGAGCCGGGGGAAACAATGAGCAGTTCTTC. It translates to CATSRAGGNNEQFF. The whole variable domain, remainder taken from reference TRBV15 and TRBJ2-1, is DAMVIQNPRYQVTQFGKPVTLSCSQTLNHNVMYWYQQKSSQAPKLLFHYYDKDFNNEADTPDNFQSRRPNTSFCFLDIRSPGLGDTAMYLCATSRAGGNNEQFFGPGTRLTVL.

This clone has a single count. The chain combines TRBV9 with TRBJ1-1; D is unclear. Germline assignment: CDR1 SGDLS and CDR2 YYNGEE. The CDR3 totals 13 residues. V was trimmed by 3 bases and J by 4 bases, leaving 10 bases between them. Here the CDR3 reads CASSGQKSTEAFF. CDR3 DNA: TGTGCCAGCAGCGGTCAAAAGAGCACTGAAGCTTTCTTT.

The chain links TRBV4-2 to TRBJ2-5, with a tentative D call TRBD2 (7 bases). Germline V gene sequence: CDR1 LGHNA, CDR2 YNFKEQ. The CDR3 extends over 16 amino acids. V was clipped by 0 bases and J by 7 bases, with 18 bases between them. The CDR3 here is CASSQDPTGGGWTQYF. In DNA, the CDR3 is TGTGCCAGCAGCCAAGACCCCACAGGCGGGGGCTGGACCCAGTACTTC.

The rearrangement links TRBV7-8 to TRBJ1-2; TRBD1 might be the D (5 bases). Per germline, CDR1 SGHVS and CDR2 FQNEAQ. The germline V and J ends were trimmed by 5 bases and 2 bases, with 18 bases remaining between them. This CDR3 comprises 16 residues. The CDR3 here is CASSPTVGGSNYGYTF. The CDR3 DNA sequence: TGTGCCAGCAGCCCCACCGTTGGGGGATCGAACTATGGCTACACCTTC. Using reference TRBV7-8 and TRBJ1-2 for the parts outside the CDR3, the full variable domain is GAGVSQSPRYKVAKRGQDVALRCDPISGHVSLFWYQQALGQGPEFLTYFQNEAQLDKSGLPSDRFFAERPEGSVSTLKIQRTQQEDSAVYLCASSPTVGGSNYGYTFGSGTRLTVV.

The chain joins TRBV19 to TRBJ1-4, with D unclear. Germline V gene sequence: CDR1 LNHDA, CDR2 SQIVND (reference sequence). The V and J ends lost 3 bases and 6 bases respectively, with 14 bases between them. The CDR3 loop spans 15 amino acids. In nucleotides, the CDR3 is TGTGCCAGTAGTATCTCCGGGCGGGCGGATGAAAAACTGTTTTTT. This sequence encodes CASSISGRADEKLFF.

The chain couples TRBV9 to TRBJ2-1, with 11 bases matching TRBD2. Germline V CDR1 and CDR2: SGDLS, YYNGEE. This CDR3 is built from 15 residues. The V gene end was trimmed by 3 bases and the J gene end by 8 bases; junction bases not matched to a gene: 7. CDR3 residues: CASSGGTSGWDEQFF. The CDR3 bases are TGTGCCAGCAGCGGGGGGACTAGCGGATGGGATGAGCAGTTCTTC.